This passage covers 28 T cell receptor beta chains from one sample sequenced in a study of blood T cell repertoires in COVID-19. Sequencing was performed with immunoSEQ multiplex PCR; in TCRdb, only in-frame clones are kept and a portion is missing. The data show a few hundred thousand clones, with roughly 80% seen just once and about 10% held by the top ten. The sequenced material came from peripheral blood. All receptors come from a woman older than 75 with acute or convalescent COVID-19.

The chain recombines TRBV29-1 with TRBJ2-5; weak D call: TRBD2 (5 bases). This CDR3 region has 13 residues. V gave up 6 bases and J gave up 1 base, with 12 bases separating them. Germline loops: CDR1 SQVTM, CDR2 ANQGSEA. For the CDR3, the DNA is TGCAGCGTGGGGTTTGGAGGCCAAGAGACCCAGTACTTC. The encoded protein is CSVGFGGQETQYF.

The chain uses TRBV4-1 and TRBJ2-3; D is unclear. Per germline, CDR1 MGHRA and CDR2 YSYEKL. The CDR3 sequence is 15 residues long. The V and J ends lost 1 base and 0 bases respectively, with 8 bases between them. This CDR3 is CASSQVSVSTDTQYF. The CDR3 bases are TGCGCCAGCAGCCAAGTCTCAGTTAGCACAGATACGCAGTATTTT.

This clone was detected only once. The V call is TRBV5-8, the J call TRBJ1-1; TRBD1 aligns across 7 bases. Trimming at V came to 3 bases and at J to 4 bases, leaving 12 bases not matched to a gene. The CDR3 is 16 residues long. Germline CDR1 and CDR2: SGHTS and YDEGEE. In DNA form, the CDR3 reads TGTGCCAGCAGCTGGCATTCCGGGACAGAAAGCACTGAAGCTTTCTTT. Encoded protein: CASSWHSGTESTEAFF.

Comment on this clone: The same CDR3 is also encoded by other DNA sequences in this sample. This chain connects TRBV28 to TRBJ1-5; unclear D gene. The germline CDR1 and CDR2 sequences are MDHEN and SYDVKM. This CDR3 is 13 amino acids long. V dropped 11 bases and J dropped 0 bases, with 11 bases sitting between them. The CDR3 DNA follows: TGTGCCTCGGGAGGGTATAGCAATCAGCCCCAGCATTTT. Translated, it gives CASGGYSNQPQHF.

With respect to this clone: The junction departs from the called germline gene at one end, perhaps through a read error. The gene calls are TRBV9 and TRBJ1-5; 8 bases fit TRBD1. The CDR3 sequence is 16 residues long. The germline V gene has CDR1 SGDLS and CDR2 YYNGEE. This CDR3 is CTSSVGTGNSNQPQHF. The CDR3 DNA reads TGTACCAGCAGCGTAGGGACAGGCAATAGCAATCAGCCCCAGCATTTT.

The chain joins TRBV11-2 to TRBJ1-2; 11 positions agree with TRBD1. The length of the CDR3 is 17 residues. Germline V gene data show CDR1 as SGHAT and CDR2 as FQNNGV. V lost 1 base and J lost 4; bases outside the gene matches: 8. The CDR3 protein is CASSLAMGQGGGYGYTF. CDR3 nucleotides: TGTGCCAGCAGCTTAGCTATGGGACAGGGGGGTGGCTATGGCTACACCTTC.

V and J are TRBV18 and TRBJ1-2; D is perhaps TRBD1 (6 bases). Germline loops: CDR1 KGHSH, CDR2 LQKENI. The CDR3 covers 10 residues. In DNA form, the CDR3 reads TGTGTATCAGGGGAAGATGGCTACACCTTC. Translating gives CVSGEDGYTF.

The CDR3 spells CASSFRGQGRTEAFF. In DNA form, the CDR3 reads TGTGCCAGCAGTTTTAGGGGACAGGGGCGGACTGAAGCTTTCTTT. This chain joins TRBV28 and TRBJ1-1; the match to TRBD1 covers 10 bases. The length of the CDR3 is 15 residues. Germline V gives CDR1 MDHEN, CDR2 SYDVKM. After removal of 3 bases from V and 5 bases from J, the junction contained 6 bases not matched to a gene. The whole variable domain, filled in from reference TRBV28 and TRBJ1-1, reads DVKVTQSSRYLVKRTGEKVFLECVQDMDHENMFWYRQDPGLGLRLIYFSYDVKMKEKGDIPEGYSVSREKKERFSLILESASTNQTSMYLCASSFRGQGRTEAFFGQGTRLTVV.

This clone was recorded only once. The V and J genes are TRBV4-3 and TRBJ1-4, with D possibly being TRBD1 (5 bases). Germline assignment: CDR1 LGHNA and CDR2 YSLEER. V was shortened by 0 bases and J by 8 bases, with 16 bases between the two germline ends. This CDR3 is built from 16 residues. The CDR3 protein is CASSQDTTGGREKLFF. DNA of the CDR3: TGCGCCAGCAGCCAAGATACCACAGGTGGGAGGGAAAAACTGTTTTTT.

This clone came up once. The rearrangement joins TRBV20-1 to TRBJ1-1; D call uncertain. The CDR3 contains 10 residues. Per germline, CDR1 DFQATT and CDR2 SNEGSKA (reference sequence). The V end lost 3 bases, the J end lost 7 bases, and 6 bases lay between the germline ends. CDR3 residues: CSASPGEAFF. CDR3 in DNA: TGCAGTGCTAGCCCGGGTGAAGCTTTCTTT.

The rearrangement links TRBV27 to TRBJ1-2, with unresolved D. The germline V and J ends were trimmed by 3 bases and 4 bases, with 9 bases remaining between them. CDR3 length: 13 residues. CDR1 is MNHEY and CDR2 is SMNVEV in the germline V gene (reference sequence). CDR3 amino acids: CASSFARSYGYTF. CDR3 nucleotide sequence: TGTGCCAGCAGTTTTGCCAGGTCCTATGGCTACACCTTC.

The chain employs TRBV5-6 and TRBJ2-7; tentative D call: TRBD2 (5 bases). The CDR3 extends over 12 amino acids. Trimming took off 3 bases at V and 3 bases at J, with 7 bases between the two ends. Germline loops: CDR1 SGHDT, CDR2 YYEEEE. CDR3 sequence reads: CASSYRDYEQYF. The DNA for the CDR3 is TGTGCCAGCAGCTACCGGGACTACGAGCAGTACTTC.

This clone was counted between two and nine times. The chain recombines TRBV6-5 with TRBJ2-1; possible D gene TRBD2, 6 bases. In germline, CDR1 is MNHEY, CDR2 SVGAGI. Trimming pared 3 bases from V and 4 bases from J, leaving 13 bases between. CDR3 size: 15 residues. The DNA of the CDR3 is TGTGCCAGCAGTTATGGAGGGAGAGGGTACAATGAGCAGTTCTTC. Its translation is CASSYGGRGYNEQFF.

The rearrangement joins TRBV14 to TRBJ2-5; perhaps TRBD2 as D (6 bases). V was cut by 0 bases and J by 2 bases, with 16 bases left in between. The CDR3 has 17 residues. The germline V gene has CDR1 SGHDN and CDR2 FVKESK. The CDR3 reads CASSQETRFGGQETQYF. The CDR3 DNA is TGTGCCAGCAGCCAAGAAACCCGGTTCGGAGGGCAAGAGACCCAGTACTTC. The variable domain in full, with the rest retrieved from reference TRBV14 and TRBJ2-5, is EAGVTQFPSHSVIEKGQTVTLRCDPISGHDNLYWYRRVMGKEIKFLLHFVKESKQDESGMPNNRFLAERTGGTYSTLKVQPAELEDSGVYFCASSQETRFGGQETQYFGPGTRLLVL.

This clone came up once. The chain employs TRBV19 and TRBJ2-1, with 9 bases identical to TRBD1. Trimming cost V 5 bases and J 5 bases; bases outside gene matches: 4. Germline-derived CDR1 and CDR2 are LNHDA and SQIVND (reference sequence). The CDR3 extends over 14 amino acids. Here the CDR3 DNA reads TGTGCCAGTAGTGCCGACAGGGGGGACAATGAGCAGTTCTTC. Amino acids: CASSADRGDNEQFF.

The chain carries TRBV7-8 and TRBJ2-1; 10 bases are shared with TRBD2. The germline V gene encodes CDR1 SGHVS and CDR2 FQNEAQ. This CDR3 region has 16 residues. Trimming took 5 bases from V and 0 from J; bases not matched to a gene: 4. CDR3 residues: CASSPSGGASYNEQFF. CDR3 nucleotide sequence: TGTGCCAGCAGCCCCAGCGGGGGGGCCTCCTACAATGAGCAGTTCTTC.

The V call is TRBV28, the J call TRBJ1-4, with 7 bases identical to TRBD1. Germline values: CDR1 MDHEN, CDR2 SYDVKM. J gave up 2 bases and V 7 bases, and 4 bases lay outside the gene matches. The CDR3 sequence is 14 residues long. The DNA of the CDR3 is TGTGCCAGCAAGGGGGCGGCGACTAATGAAAAACTGTTTTTT. Translating gives CASKGAATNEKLFF.

J is TRBJ1-1 and V is TRBV19, with a possible D match to TRBD1 (6 bases). The ends were cut back, 0 bases at V and 10 bases at J, with 15 bases in the middle. This CDR3 has 14 residues. In germline, CDR1 is LNHDA, CDR2 SQIVND (reference sequence). The CDR3 DNA is TGTGCCAGTAGTATAGATCGCGAGTCAGGGGCAGCTTTCTTT. Translation gives CASSIDRESGAAFF.

The rearrangement links TRBV7-9 to TRBJ2-4; no reliable D call. Germline CDR1 is SEHNR and CDR2 is FQNEAQ (reference sequence). The CDR3 runs 14 residues. The V and J ends lost 1 base and 4 bases respectively, with 8 bases between them. For the CDR3, the DNA is TGTGCCAGCAGCTTAGTCCCTCAGAAAAACATTCAGTACTTC. Translation gives CASSLVPQKNIQYF. The whole variable domain, filled in from reference TRBV7-9 and TRBJ2-4, reads DTGVSQNPRHKITKRGQNVTFRCDPISEHNRLYWYRQTLGQGPEFLTYFQNEAQLEKSRLLSDRFSAERPKGSFSTLEIQRTEQGDSAMYLCASSLVPQKNIQYFGAGTRLSVL.

The chain carries TRBV3-1 (or the pseudogene TRBV3-2) and TRBJ1-1; maybe TRBD1 (6 bases). CDR1 is LGHDT and CDR2 is YNNKEL in the germline V gene (reference sequence). The CDR3 loop spans 15 amino acids. The V end lost 3 bases, the J end lost 6 bases, and 17 bases lay between the germline ends. The CDR3 coding sequence is TGTGCCAGCAGCCACGGCAGCCAGGGGAAGGCTGAAGCTTTCTTT. This codes for CASSHGSQGKAEAFF.

In this sample, this clone turned up once. This chain uses TRBV29-1 with TRBJ2-7, with 8 bases aligning to TRBD1. Germline CDR1 is SQVTM and CDR2 is ANQGSEA. V lost 7 bases and J lost 3; bases outside the gene matches: 11. This CDR3 spans 14 amino acids. The CDR3 DNA is TGCAGCGCCCTCCTTGGGACAGGTAGCTACGAGCAGTACTTC. It codes for CSALLGTGSYEQYF.

The chain employs TRBV9 and TRBJ2-3, with a weak D call TRBD2 (5 bases). This CDR3 has 15 amino acids. V lost 4 bases to trimming and J lost 2 bases, with 14 bases between them. Germline values: CDR1 SGDLS, CDR2 YYNGEE. The chain's CDR3 is CASSKLRDYTDTQYF. The CDR3 DNA reads as TGTGCCAGCAGCAAATTACGGGATTACACAGATACGCAGTATTTT.

The rearrangement uses TRBV6-2 or TRBV6-3 and TRBJ2-6, with 7 nucleotides matching TRBD1. The ends lost 5 bases at V and 1 base at J; junction bases unmatched: 8. This CDR3 region has 17 residues. CDR1 is MNHEY, CDR2 SVGEGT, per germline. The CDR3 loop is CASSTTTGKSGANVLTF. CDR3 in DNA: TGTGCCAGCAGTACTACGACAGGGAAGTCTGGGGCCAACGTCCTGACTTTC.

V and J are TRBV27 and TRBJ2-3; TRBD2 agrees at 14 bases. The CDR3 has 21 amino acids. Germline V gene data show CDR1 as MNHEY and CDR2 as SMNVEV (reference sequence). V dropped 2 bases and J dropped 2; count of bases not matched to a gene: 15. This CDR3 is CASSLRGRPMGLAGVTDTQYF. The DNA for the CDR3 is TGTGCCAGCAGTTTACGGGGTCGGCCCATGGGACTAGCGGGAGTCACAGATACGCAGTATTTT.

This chain uses TRBV7-2 with TRBJ2-2; 7 bases are shared with TRBD1. This CDR3 is 17 amino acids long. V was pared by 5 bases and J by 2 bases, with 11 bases of the junction left unmatched. Germline lookup yields CDR1 SGHTA and CDR2 FQGNSA. In DNA, the CDR3 is TGTGCCAGCAGCGAACGGCCCGGGACAGATAACACCGGGGAGCTGTTTTTT. Its protein is CASSERPGTDNTGELFF.

As for this clone: Sequence at one end of the junction differs from germline and may be a read error. The J gene is TRBJ2-7, the V gene TRBV29-1; the D gene is possibly TRBD2 (5 bases). The CDR3 runs to 12 residues. Germline V lookup: CDR1 SQVTM, CDR2 ANQGSEA. CDR3 sequence: CSVEGRTYEQYF. CDR3 nucleotides: TGCAGCGTGGAAGGGAGAACCTACGAGCAGTACTTC.

The rearrangement uses TRBV6-5 and TRBJ2-7, with D possibly matching TRBD1 (6 bases). Trimming shortened V by 2 bases and J by 3 bases, and 11 bases separated the two germline ends. The V gene's germline CDR1 is MNHEY and CDR2 SVGAGI. The CDR3 is made up of 14 amino acids. The CDR3 reads CASSYSRTDYEQYF. Here the CDR3 DNA reads TGTGCCAGCAGTTACAGTCGGACAGACTACGAGCAGTACTTC.

The chain couples TRBV7-8 to TRBJ1-4; no definite D call. Germline CDR1 reads SGHVS; CDR2 reads FQNEAQ. V was clipped by 5 bases and J by 8 bases, with 18 bases between them. The length of the CDR3 is 15 residues. This chain's CDR3 is CASSRLARGEEKLFF. In DNA form, the CDR3 reads TGTGCCAGCAGCCGGCTGGCACGCGGAGAAGAAAAACTGTTTTTT.